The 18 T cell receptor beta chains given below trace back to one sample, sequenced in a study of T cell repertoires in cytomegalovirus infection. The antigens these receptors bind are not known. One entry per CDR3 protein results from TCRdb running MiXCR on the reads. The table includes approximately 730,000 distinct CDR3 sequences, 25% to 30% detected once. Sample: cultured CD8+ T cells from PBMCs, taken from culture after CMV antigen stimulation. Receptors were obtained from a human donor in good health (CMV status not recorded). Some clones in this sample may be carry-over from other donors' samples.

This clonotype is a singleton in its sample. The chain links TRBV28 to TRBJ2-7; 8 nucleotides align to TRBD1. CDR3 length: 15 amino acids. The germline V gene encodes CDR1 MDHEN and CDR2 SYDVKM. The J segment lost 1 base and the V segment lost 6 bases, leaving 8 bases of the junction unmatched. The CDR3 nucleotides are TGTGCCAGCAGCCCTGACAGGGGAGTATCCTACGAGCAGTACGTC. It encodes CASSPDRGVSYEQYV.

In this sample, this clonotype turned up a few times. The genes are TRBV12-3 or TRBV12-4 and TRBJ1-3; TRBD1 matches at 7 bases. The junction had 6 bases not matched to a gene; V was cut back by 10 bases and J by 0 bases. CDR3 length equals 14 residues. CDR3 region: CATSDRSSGNTIYF. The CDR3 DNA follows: TGTGCCACATCGGACAGGTCCTCTGGAAACACCATATATTTT.

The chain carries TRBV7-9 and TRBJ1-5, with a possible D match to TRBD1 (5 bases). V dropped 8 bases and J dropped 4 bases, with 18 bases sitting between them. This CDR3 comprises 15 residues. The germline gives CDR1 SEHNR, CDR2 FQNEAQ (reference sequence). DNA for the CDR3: TGTGCCAGCCGACTGGACACGGACCCAAATCAGCCCCAGCATTTT. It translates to CASRLDTDPNQPQHF.

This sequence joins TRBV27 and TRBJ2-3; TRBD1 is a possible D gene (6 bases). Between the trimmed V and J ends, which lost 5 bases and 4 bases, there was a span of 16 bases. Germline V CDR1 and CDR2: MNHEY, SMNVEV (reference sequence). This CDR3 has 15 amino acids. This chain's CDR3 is CASSQGSYPSDTQYF. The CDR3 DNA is TGTGCCAGCAGTCAGGGGTCTTACCCCTCAGATACGCAGTATTTT.

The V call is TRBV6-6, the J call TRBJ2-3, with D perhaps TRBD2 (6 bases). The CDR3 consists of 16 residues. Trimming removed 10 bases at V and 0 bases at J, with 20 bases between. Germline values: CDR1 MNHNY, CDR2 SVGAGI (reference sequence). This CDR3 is CATSGLDSGSTDTQYF. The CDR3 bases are TGTGCCACCTCTGGGTTGGATAGCGGCAGCACAGATACGCAGTATTTT.

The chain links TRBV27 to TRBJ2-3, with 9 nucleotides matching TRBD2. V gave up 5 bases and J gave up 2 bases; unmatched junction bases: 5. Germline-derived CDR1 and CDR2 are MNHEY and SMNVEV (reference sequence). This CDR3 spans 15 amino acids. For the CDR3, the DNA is TGTGCCAGCAGTACACTAGCGGGTTTCACAGATACGCAGTATTTT. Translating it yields CASSTLAGFTDTQYF.

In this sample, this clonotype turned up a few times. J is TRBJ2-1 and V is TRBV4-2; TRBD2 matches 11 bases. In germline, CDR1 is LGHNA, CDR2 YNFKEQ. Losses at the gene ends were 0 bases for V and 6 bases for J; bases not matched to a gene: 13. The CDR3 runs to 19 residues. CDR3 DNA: TGTGCCAGCAGCCAAGATCGATCCCCTAGCGGGGGGAATGGCAATGAGCAGTTCTTC. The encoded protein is CASSQDRSPSGGNGNEQFF.

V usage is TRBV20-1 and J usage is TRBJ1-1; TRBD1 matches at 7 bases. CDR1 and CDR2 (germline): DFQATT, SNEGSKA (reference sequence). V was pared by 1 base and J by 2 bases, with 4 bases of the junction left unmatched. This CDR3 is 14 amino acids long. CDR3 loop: CSARGTGDNTEAFF. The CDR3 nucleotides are TGCAGTGCTAGAGGAACAGGGGACAACACTGAAGCTTTCTTT.

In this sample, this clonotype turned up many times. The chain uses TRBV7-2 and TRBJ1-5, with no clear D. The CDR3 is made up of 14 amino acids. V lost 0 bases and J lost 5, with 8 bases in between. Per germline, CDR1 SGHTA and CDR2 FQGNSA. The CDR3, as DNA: TGTGCCAGCAGCTTAGCCCTGAAGGATCAGCCCCAGCATTTT. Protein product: CASSLALKDQPQHF.

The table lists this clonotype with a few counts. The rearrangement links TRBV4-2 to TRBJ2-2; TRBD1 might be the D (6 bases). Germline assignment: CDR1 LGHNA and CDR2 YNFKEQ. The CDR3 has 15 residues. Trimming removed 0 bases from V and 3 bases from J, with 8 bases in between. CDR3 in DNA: TGTGCCAGCAGCCAAGATTGGACAGACACCGGGGAGCTGTTTTTT. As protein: CASSQDWTDTGELFF.

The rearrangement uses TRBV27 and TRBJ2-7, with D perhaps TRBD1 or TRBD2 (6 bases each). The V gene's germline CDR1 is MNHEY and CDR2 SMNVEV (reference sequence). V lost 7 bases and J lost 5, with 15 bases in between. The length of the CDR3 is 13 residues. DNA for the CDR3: TGTGCCAGCAAGGGGGGCTTTCTTGACGAGCAGTACGTC. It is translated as CASKGGFLDEQYV.

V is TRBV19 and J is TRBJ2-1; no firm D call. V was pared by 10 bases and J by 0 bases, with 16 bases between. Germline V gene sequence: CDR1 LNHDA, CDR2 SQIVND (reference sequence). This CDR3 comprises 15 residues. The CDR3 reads CATSLDGSSYNEQFF. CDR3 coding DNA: TGTGCCACATCCTTAGACGGTAGCTCCTACAATGAGCAGTTCTTC. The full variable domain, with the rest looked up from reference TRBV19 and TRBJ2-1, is DGGITQSPKYLFRKEGQNVTLSCEQNLNHDAMYWYRQDPGQGLRLIYYSQIVNDFQKGDIAEGYSVSREKKESFPLTVTSAQKNPTAFYLCATSLDGSSYNEQFFGPGTRLTVL.

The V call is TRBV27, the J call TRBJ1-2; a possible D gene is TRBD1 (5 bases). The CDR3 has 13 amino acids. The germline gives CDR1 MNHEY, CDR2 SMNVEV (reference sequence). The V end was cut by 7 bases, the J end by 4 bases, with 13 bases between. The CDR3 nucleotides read TGTGCCAGCAAACCCGGGACGGCCTATGGCTACACCTTC. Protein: CASKPGTAYGYTF.

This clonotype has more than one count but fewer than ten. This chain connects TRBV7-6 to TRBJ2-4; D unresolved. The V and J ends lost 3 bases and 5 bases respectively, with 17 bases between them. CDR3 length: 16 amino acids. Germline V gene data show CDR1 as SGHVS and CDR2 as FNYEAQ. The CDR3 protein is CASSFPSPGPENIQYF. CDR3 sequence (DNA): TGTGCCAGCAGCTTCCCCTCACCCGGCCCGGAAAACATTCAGTACTTC.

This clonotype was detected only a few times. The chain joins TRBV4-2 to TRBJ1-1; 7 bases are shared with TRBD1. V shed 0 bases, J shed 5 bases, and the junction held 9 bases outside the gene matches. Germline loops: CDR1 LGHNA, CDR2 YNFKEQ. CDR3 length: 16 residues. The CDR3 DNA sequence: TGTGCCAGCAGCCAAGATGGCGCCGGCAGGGGGACTGAAGCTTTCTTT. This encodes CASSQDGAGRGTEAFF.

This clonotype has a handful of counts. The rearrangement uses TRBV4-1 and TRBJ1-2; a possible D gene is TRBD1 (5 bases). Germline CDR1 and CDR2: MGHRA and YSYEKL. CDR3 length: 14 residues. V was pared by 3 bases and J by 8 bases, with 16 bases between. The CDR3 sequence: CASSQGTSGWGYTF. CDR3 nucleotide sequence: TGCGCCAGCAGCCAGGGGACGTCCGGCTGGGGCTACACCTTC.

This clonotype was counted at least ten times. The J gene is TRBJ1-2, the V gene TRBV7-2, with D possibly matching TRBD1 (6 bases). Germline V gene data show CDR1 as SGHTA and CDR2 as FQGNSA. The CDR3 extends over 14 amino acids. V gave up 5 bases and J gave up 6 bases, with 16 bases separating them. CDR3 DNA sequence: TGTGCCAGCAGCCCAACAGACAGGTGGCATGGCTACACCTTC. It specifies CASSPTDRWHGYTF.

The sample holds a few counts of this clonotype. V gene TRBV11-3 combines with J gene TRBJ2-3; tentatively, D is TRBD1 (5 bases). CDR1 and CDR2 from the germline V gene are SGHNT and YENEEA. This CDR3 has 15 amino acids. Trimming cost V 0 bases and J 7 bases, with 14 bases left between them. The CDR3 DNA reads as TGTGCCAGCAGCTTAGATTTTCAGGGTCTGAATACGCAGTATTTT. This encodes CASSLDFQGLNTQYF.